This record concerns one TCR beta chain sequence. Its antigen is not yet known. The junction departs from the called germline gene at one end, perhaps through a read error. The data belong to a study of control samples from healthy donors and cancer patients (TCRdb year 2020). Measured from the cysteine to the phenylalanine, the CDR3 is 18 residues long. Solely the CDR3 DNA is kept, with 54 bases framed from the first base. CDR1 and CDR2, looked up from the germline V gene (reference sequence), are DFQATT and SNEGSKA. Library construction relied on the immunoSEQ multiplex PCR assay. As stored in TCRdb, this immuneACCESS dataset retains in-frame rearrangements with V and J assigned. A fraction of the clones does not appear; measured against another copy, unresolved V genes explain less than half of the discrepancy, and the remainder lacks a known reason. In all, the sample holds 60,000 to 75,000 clones, and over 75% of those were seen once. Around 2% of the sample rests with the top ten.

The sequence was collected from a woman in her forties or fifties with head and neck cancer. Sequenced input: PBMCs. The chain couples TRBV20-1 to TRBJ1-6; a weak D assignment points to TRBD1 (5 bases agree). The nucleotides read TGCAGTGCTAGTGGGCAGGGAACACCAAACTCCTATAATTCACCCATCCACTTT. It codes for CSASGQGTPNSYNSPIHF.